The present entry profiles one T cell receptor (beta chain) with its context. Per germline, CDR1 SEHNR and CDR2 FQNEAQ (reference sequence). The CDR3 is made up of 15 amino acids. V was clipped by 5 bases and J by 6 bases, with 19 bases between them. This sample is drawn from a study of T-cell reconstitution after alpha-beta-depleted transplantation in children. TCRbeta library construction was performed incorporating unique molecular identifiers. MiXCR was run by TCRdb on the PCR reads, yielding one entry per CDR3 protein. The table shows approximately 640,000 distinct CDR3 sequences, with around a sixth occurring only once.

The TCR comes from a human donor who donated a stem cell graft to a child with acute myeloid leukemia. V and J are TRBV7-9 and TRBJ1-1, with D possibly being TRBD1 (5 bases). Sequencing was performed on PBMCs from the stem cell graft donor, taken from the stem cell graft. The CDR3 reads CASSKPGLAGSEAFF. CDR3 in DNA: TGTGCCAGCAGCAAACCGGGACTGGCGGGGTCTGAAGCTTTCTTT.